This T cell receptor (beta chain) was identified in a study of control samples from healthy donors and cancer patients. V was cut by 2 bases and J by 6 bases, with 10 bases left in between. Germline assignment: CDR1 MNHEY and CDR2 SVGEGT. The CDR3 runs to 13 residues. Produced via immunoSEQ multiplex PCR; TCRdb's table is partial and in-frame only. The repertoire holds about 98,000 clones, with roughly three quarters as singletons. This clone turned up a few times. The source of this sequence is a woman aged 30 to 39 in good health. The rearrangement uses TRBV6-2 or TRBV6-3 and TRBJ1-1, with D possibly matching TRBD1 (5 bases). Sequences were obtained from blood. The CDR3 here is CASSYPGPAEAFF. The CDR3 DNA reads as TGTGCCAGCAGTTACCCGGGGCCAGCTGAAGCTTTCTTT.